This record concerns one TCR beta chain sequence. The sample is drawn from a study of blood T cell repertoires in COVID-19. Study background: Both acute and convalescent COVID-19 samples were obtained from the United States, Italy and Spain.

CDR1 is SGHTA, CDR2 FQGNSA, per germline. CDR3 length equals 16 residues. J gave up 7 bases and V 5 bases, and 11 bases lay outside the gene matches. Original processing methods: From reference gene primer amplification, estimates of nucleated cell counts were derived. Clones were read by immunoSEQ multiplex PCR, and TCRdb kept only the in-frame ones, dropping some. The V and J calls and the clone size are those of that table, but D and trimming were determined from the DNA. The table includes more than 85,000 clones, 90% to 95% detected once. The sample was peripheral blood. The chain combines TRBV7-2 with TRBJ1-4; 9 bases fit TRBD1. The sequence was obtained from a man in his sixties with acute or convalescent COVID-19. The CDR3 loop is CASSPTPGQGSEKLFF. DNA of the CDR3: TGTGCCAGCAGCCCCACCCCGGGACAGGGAAGTGAAAAACTGTTTTTT.